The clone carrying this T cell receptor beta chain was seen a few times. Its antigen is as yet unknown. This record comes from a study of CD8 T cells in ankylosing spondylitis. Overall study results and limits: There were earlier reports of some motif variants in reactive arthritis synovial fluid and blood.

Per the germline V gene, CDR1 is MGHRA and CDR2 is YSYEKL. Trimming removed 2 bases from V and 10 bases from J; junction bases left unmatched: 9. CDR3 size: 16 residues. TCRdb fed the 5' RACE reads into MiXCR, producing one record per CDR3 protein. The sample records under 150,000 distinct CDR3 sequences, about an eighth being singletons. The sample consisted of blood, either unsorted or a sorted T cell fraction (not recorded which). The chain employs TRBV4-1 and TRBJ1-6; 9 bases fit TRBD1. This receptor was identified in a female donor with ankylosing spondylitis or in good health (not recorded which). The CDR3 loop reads CASSQRAGTGSSPLHF. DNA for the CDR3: TGCGCCAGCAGCCAAAGAGCCGGGACAGGGAGCTCACCCCTCCACTTT.